Sequencing of this T cell receptor beta chain was carried out in a study of CD8 T cells in ankylosing spondylitis. This CDR3 comprises 16 residues. Germline V gives CDR1 SGDLS, CDR2 YYNGEE. V gave up 2 bases and J gave up 3 bases, with 16 bases separating them. This clonotype occurred many times. In making TCR beta libraries, quantitative 5'-RACE with molecular barcodes was used. Using its own MiXCR run on the 5' RACE reads, TCRdb lists one record per CDR3 protein. Of roughly 42,000 distinct CDR3 sequences in the sample, roughly 2.5% were seen once. The sequence was obtained from a male donor with ankylosing spondylitis or in good health (not recorded which). The sequenced sample consisted of blood, either unsorted or a sorted T cell fraction (not recorded which). The chain has TRBV9 and TRBJ2-3; no reliable D call. CDR3 DNA: TGTGCCAGCAGCGTTGGATCCTTTTCTTATACAGATACGCAGTATTTT. Protein sequence: CASSVGSFSYTDTQYF.